Presented here are 19 T cell receptor beta chains from one specimen sequenced in a study of blood T cell repertoires in COVID-19. Only in-frame clones appear in the TCRdb table, and some are missing; sequencing was by immunoSEQ multiplex PCR. The data hold fewer than 85,000 clones, with 65% to 80% observed a single time. Sequencing was performed on peripheral blood. The receptors come from a man aged 60 to 75 with active or convalescent COVID-19.

The V gene is TRBV11-2, the J gene TRBJ1-5; D call uncertain. The CDR3 consists of 13 residues. The germline V gene has CDR1 SGHAT and CDR2 FQNNGV. The V end was cut by 4 bases, the J end by 3 bases, with 7 bases between. The CDR3 nucleotides are TGTGCCAGCAGCTCAGGTTCCAATCAGCCCCAGCATTTT. Amino acid sequence: CASSSGSNQPQHF. Drawing the rest from reference TRBV11-2 and TRBJ1-5, the complete variable domain is EAGVAQSPRYKIIEKRQSVAFWCNPISGHATLYWYQQILGQGPKLLIQFQNNGVVDDSQLPKDRFSAERLKGVDSTLKIQPAKLEDSAVYLCASSSGSNQPQHFGDGTRLSIL.

The V and J genes are TRBV5-1 and TRBJ2-1; 9 nucleotides align to TRBD1. The CDR3 is 15 residues long. Germline-derived CDR1 and CDR2 are SGHRS and YFSETQ. Trimming took 2 bases from V and 4 from J; bases not matched to a gene: 4. CDR3 region: CASSLTGQGYNEQFF. In nucleotides, the CDR3 is TGCGCCAGCAGCTTAACTGGACAGGGGTACAATGAGCAGTTCTTC.

J is TRBJ1-6 and V is TRBV7-8; D is unclear. In germline, CDR1 is SGHVS, CDR2 FQNEAQ. V lost 5 bases and J 5 bases, leaving 13 bases between the germline ends. This CDR3 spans 15 amino acids. CDR3 residues: CASSRVRTHNSPLHF. For the CDR3, the DNA is TGTGCCAGCAGCAGGGTCAGGACTCATAATTCACCCCTCCACTTT.

The table lists this clone with a few counts. In nucleotides, the CDR3 is TGTGCCATCGGAGATCAGCCCCAGCATTTT. It codes for CAIGDQPQHF. The J gene is TRBJ1-5, the V gene TRBV10-3; D uncertain. This CDR3 contains 10 residues. Germline-derived CDR1 and CDR2 are ENHRY and SYGVKD. The V gene lost 8 bases and the J gene lost 5 bases, with 4 bases spanning the gap.

Of note for this clone: A much larger clone lies one base from this, so it may be a read error. The J gene is TRBJ1-1, the V gene TRBV19; 7 bases are a match to TRBD1. Germline CDR1 reads LNHDA; CDR2 reads SQIVND (reference sequence). The CDR3 length is 13 residues. The CDR3 nucleotides read TGTGCCACCGAATGGGACAGAAATACTGAAGTTTTCTTT. This codes for CATEWDRNTEVFF.

The chain carries TRBV15 and TRBJ2-7, with 7 positions matching TRBD1. CDR3 length equals 14 residues. Losses at the gene ends were 5 bases for V and 2 bases for J; bases not matched to a gene: 6. Germline loops: CDR1 LNHNV, CDR2 YYDKDF (reference sequence). The CDR3 reads CATSVRQGTYEQYF. The CDR3, as DNA: TGTGCCACCAGCGTACGACAGGGCACCTACGAGCAGTACTTC.

This clone was counted a single time. This chain joins TRBV9 and TRBJ2-2; D is perhaps TRBD1 (6 bases). Germline CDR1 and CDR2: SGDLS and YYNGEE. This CDR3 spans 14 amino acids. V shed 2 bases and J shed 6 bases, with 11 bases lying between them. The CDR3 spells CASSVDRSAGELFF. The CDR3 DNA is TGTGCCAGCAGCGTCGACAGGTCGGCCGGGGAGCTGTTTTTT.

The rearrangement uses TRBV28 and TRBJ2-2; 11 bases map to TRBD1. Germline V gene sequence: CDR1 MDHEN, CDR2 SYDVKM. The CDR3 sequence is 15 residues long. Trimming removed 6 bases from V and 6 bases from J; junction bases left unmatched: 6. DNA of the CDR3: TGTGCCAGCAGAACCGGGACAGGGGGGGCCGGGGAGCTGTTTTTT. As protein: CASRTGTGGAGELFF.

The chain recombines TRBV11-3 with TRBJ1-2; D not resolved. Trimming took off 1 base at V and 5 bases at J, with 8 bases between the two ends. The CDR3 sequence is 13 residues long. Germline CDR1 reads SGHNT; CDR2 reads YENEEA. Here the CDR3 reads CASSLVQEYGYTF. In DNA, the CDR3 is TGTGCCAGCAGCTTAGTCCAGGAATATGGCTACACCTTC.

CDR3 bases: TGTGCCAGCAGCCAAGACCCTCGAGGGGGCGCTTACATTCAGTACTTC. It encodes CASSQDPRGGAYIQYF. The V gene is TRBV4-2, the J gene TRBJ2-4, with TRBD1 matching over 7 bases. The CDR3 spans 16 residues. The germline V gene has CDR1 LGHNA and CDR2 YNFKEQ. V was clipped by 0 bases and J by 8 bases; unmatched bases: 10.

The V and J genes are TRBV28 and TRBJ1-1, with TRBD1 matching 9 bases. The CDR3 consists of 14 residues. With V trimmed by 6 bases and J by 4 bases, 6 bases remained unmatched. Germline-derived CDR1 and CDR2 are MDHEN and SYDVKM. CDR3 DNA sequence: TGTGCCAGCAGCCAAACAGGGGGCTTCACTGAAGCTTTCTTT. Encoded protein: CASSQTGGFTEAFF.

The chain carries TRBV30 and TRBJ2-7; D gene uncertain. CDR1 and CDR2 from the germline V gene are GTSNPN and SVGIG (reference sequence). V was shortened by 0 bases and J by 10 bases, with 19 bases between the two germline ends. The CDR3 has 14 amino acids. Written as DNA, the CDR3 is TGTGCCTGGAGTGTATTGGCGGTCCGCTCGGAACAGTACTTC. Translated: CAWSVLAVRSEQYF.

The gene calls are TRBV7-2 and TRBJ1-4, with D perhaps TRBD1 (5 bases). Germline CDR1 reads SGHTA; CDR2 reads FQGNSA. The CDR3 sequence is 15 residues long. Trimming left V 2 bases short and J 6 bases short, with 13 bases between. In DNA form, the CDR3 reads TGTGCCAGCAGCTTACGCGGGCCGGGGGATGAAAAACTGTTTTTT. It yields the protein CASSLRGPGDEKLFF.

In its sample, this clone was seen a few times. The chain has TRBV4-1 and TRBJ2-7; TRBD1 matches at 10 bases. V lost 1 base and J lost 5; bases outside the gene matches: 8. CDR1 and CDR2 from the germline V gene are MGHRA and YSYEKL. The CDR3 spans 16 residues. In nucleotides, the CDR3 is TGCGCCAGCAGCCAAGGATCTGACAGGGGGCTCGACGAGCAGTACTTC. Translation: CASSQGSDRGLDEQYF.

The CDR3 DNA sequence: TGTGCCAGCAGCGGGACCGGGACAGTCGACTATGGCTACACCTTC. Translating it yields CASSGTGTVDYGYTF. This chain links TRBV25-1 with TRBJ1-2; 7 bases match TRBD1. The CDR3 sequence is 15 residues long. Germline CDR1 MGHDK, CDR2 SYGVNS. With V trimmed by 6 bases and J by 3 bases, 10 bases remained unmatched.

This chain uses TRBV19 with TRBJ2-7; TRBD2 matches 9 bases. J lost 2 bases, V lost 4 bases, and 6 bases had no gene match. This CDR3 comprises 15 residues. Germline values: CDR1 LNHDA, CDR2 SQIVND (reference sequence). The DNA for the CDR3 is TGTGCCAGTAGTACACGACTAGCGGTAACCTACGAGCAGTACTTC. This encodes CASSTRLAVTYEQYF.

This clone was detected a few times. The rearrangement uses TRBV19 and TRBJ2-5; D call uncertain. The CDR3 length is 13 residues. Germline V gene lookup returns CDR1 LNHDA and CDR2 SQIVND (reference sequence). V lost 7 bases to trimming and J lost 1 base, with 10 bases between them. Here the CDR3 reads CASTWAPQETQYF. The DNA of the CDR3 is TGTGCCAGTACGTGGGCACCCCAAGAGACCCAGTACTTC.

The gene calls are TRBV2 and TRBJ1-6; no definite D call. The CDR3 extends over 13 amino acids. Germline CDR1 and CDR2: SNHLY and FYNNEI. Trimming took 9 bases from V and 9 from J, leaving 15 bases between them. CDR3 in amino acids: CASRLMLVSPLHF. CDR3 nucleotide sequence: TGTGCCAGTAGATTGATGCTCGTTTCACCCCTCCACTTT. The whole variable domain, filled in from reference TRBV2 and TRBJ1-6, reads EPEVTQTPSHQVTQMGQEVILRCVPISNHLYFYWYRQILGQKVEFLVSFYNNEISEKSEIFDDQFSVERPDGSNFTLKIRSTKLEDSAMYFCASRLMLVSPLHFGNGTRLTVT.

The chain couples TRBV28 to TRBJ1-4; TRBD1 agrees at 9 bases. Germline V lookup: CDR1 MDHEN, CDR2 SYDVKM. The V segment lost 4 bases and the J segment 7 bases; nucleotides outside the gene matches: 4. The CDR3 runs 14 residues. As DNA, the CDR3 is TGTGCCAGCAGTTCGACAGGGGGAGGTGAAAAACTGTTTTTT. It is translated as CASSSTGGGEKLFF.